Presented here are 15 T cell receptor beta chains from one specimen sequenced in a study of T cells after yellow fever vaccination. TCRdb fed the 5' RACE reads into MiXCR, producing one record per CDR3 protein. The sample has 200,000 to 300,000 distinct CDR3 sequences, 5.5% to 8.5% seen once. The specimen comprised CD4+ T cells sorted from PBMCs, sampled on the day of the yellow fever booster vaccination. These TCRs come from a man younger than 40 who received the YFV17D yellow fever vaccine.

This clonotype has ten or more counts. V is TRBV9 and J is TRBJ2-2; 10 bases line up with TRBD1. The CDR3 length is 17 residues. V lost 4 bases, J lost 6 bases, and 12 bases stayed unmatched. The germline V gene has CDR1 SGDLS and CDR2 YYNGEE. The DNA of the CDR3 is TGTGCCAGCAGCCCAGCTGGACAGGGGGGAGCGTCCGGGGAGCTGTTTTTT. Translation gives CASSPAGQGGASGELFF.

This clonotype was seen only a few times. The rearrangement uses TRBV19 and TRBJ2-6; perhaps TRBD1 as D (6 bases). V shed 7 bases and J shed 2 bases, with 21 bases lying between them. Germline-derived CDR1 and CDR2 are LNHDA and SQIVND (reference sequence). CDR3 length: 18 amino acids. CDR3 sequence reads: CASTSAGATVTGANVLTF. The CDR3 nucleotides read TGTGCCAGTACCTCGGCAGGGGCGACCGTCACTGGGGCCAACGTCCTGACTTTC.

V usage is TRBV5-1 and J usage is TRBJ2-7, with 7 bases aligning to TRBD1. Germline V gene lookup returns CDR1 SGHRS and CDR2 YFSETQ. The CDR3 covers 12 residues. With 2 bases clipped from V and 6 bases from J, the junction kept 2 bases outside the gene matches. The CDR3 here is CASSLRQGEQYF. CDR3 sequence (DNA): TGCGCCAGCAGCTTAAGACAGGGCGAGCAGTACTTC.

In this sample, this clonotype turned up many times. The gene calls are TRBV7-2 and TRBJ2-7; tentative D call: TRBD1 (6 bases). Trimming left V 2 bases short and J 5 bases short, with 19 bases between. Germline V lookup: CDR1 SGHTA, CDR2 FQGNSA. The CDR3 is 16 residues long. The CDR3 nucleotides read TGTGCCAGCAGCTTAATGCGGGCAGGGGTAGGGCACGAGCAGTACTTC. This sequence encodes CASSLMRAGVGHEQYF.

There are many counts of this clonotype. The chain joins TRBV18 to TRBJ2-3, with D perhaps TRBD1 (5 bases). Trimming shortened V by 6 bases and J by 1 base, and 14 bases separated the two germline ends. CDR1 is KGHSH and CDR2 is LQKENI in the germline V gene. The CDR3 runs to 15 residues. The CDR3 here is CASSRTIGGTDTQYF. CDR3 in DNA: TGTGCCAGCTCTCGGACAATCGGAGGCACAGATACGCAGTATTTT.

The rearrangement uses TRBV5-1 and TRBJ2-7; 11 bases agree with TRBD2. V dropped 4 bases and J dropped 4; count of bases not matched to a gene: 7. The germline CDR1 and CDR2 sequences are SGHRS and YFSETQ. There are 15 residues in the CDR3. The CDR3 spells CASSRGTSGRYEQYF. The CDR3 region has the DNA TGCGCCAGCAGCCGAGGGACTAGCGGACGATACGAGCAGTACTTC. The variable domain in full, completed from reference TRBV5-1 and TRBJ2-7, reads KAGVTQTPRYLIKTRGQQVTLSCSPISGHRSVSWYQQTPGQGLQFLFEYFSETQRNKGNFPGRFSGRQFSNSRSEMNVSTLELGDSALYLCASSRGTSGRYEQYFGPGTRLTVT.

Many counts were recorded for this clonotype. The rearrangement uses TRBV10-3 and TRBJ2-3; 9 nucleotides line up with TRBD1. There are 14 residues in the CDR3. Germline CDR1 ENHRY, CDR2 SYGVKD. Germline trimming cut 5 bases from V and 3 bases from J; bases unmatched to any gene: 3. The CDR3 loop reads CAISRQGGTDTQYF. CDR3 nucleotides: TGTGCCATCAGTAGACAGGGGGGTACAGATACGCAGTATTTT.

The table lists this clonotype with many counts. V and J are TRBV12-3 or TRBV12-4 and TRBJ2-1; D gene ambiguous. The CDR3 has 12 residues. Trimming left V 5 bases short and J 8 bases short, with 10 bases between. CDR3 in amino acids: CASSVSSHEQFF. The CDR3 DNA is TGTGCCAGCAGTGTTAGCTCCCATGAGCAGTTCTTC.

The sample holds a few counts of this clonotype. J is TRBJ2-2 and V is TRBV12-3 or TRBV12-4; 9 positions match TRBD2. Unmatched junction bases numbered 5, after V lost 6 bases and J lost 0 bases. The CDR3 has 16 residues. The CDR3 coding sequence is TGTGCCAGCAGGATTTTAGCGGGAGCGAACACCGGGGAGCTGTTTTTT. This gives the protein CASRILAGANTGELFF.

This clonotype was counted between two and nine times. This chain links TRBV5-1 with TRBJ1-2; D gene uncertain. Trimming removed 4 bases from V and 8 bases from J, with 15 bases in between. CDR1 is SGHRS and CDR2 is YFSETQ in the germline V gene. This CDR3 contains 13 residues. CDR3 sequence reads: CASSQTRTSGYTF. The CDR3 nucleotides are TGCGCCAGCAGCCAAACTAGGACCTCGGGCTACACCTTC.

This chain uses TRBV5-4 with TRBJ2-3; 7 nucleotides line up with TRBD2. Germline CDR1 and CDR2: SGHNT and YYREEE (reference sequence). This CDR3 comprises 14 residues. J lost 4 bases, V lost 4 bases, and 6 bases had no gene match. The CDR3 nucleotides read TGTGCCAGCAGCATAGGGACTACACCAGATACGCAGTATTTT. Translating it yields CASSIGTTPDTQYF.

This clonotype was seen many times. The chain has TRBV7-9 and TRBJ2-1; TRBD2 is a possible D gene (5 bases). Germline values: CDR1 SEHNR, CDR2 FQNEAQ (reference sequence). This CDR3 spans 16 amino acids. V gave up 5 bases and J gave up 7 bases, with 21 bases separating them. The CDR3 loop reads CASSEFGKIRPNEQFF. The CDR3 bases are TGTGCCAGCAGCGAGTTCGGGAAGATTCGCCCGAATGAGCAGTTCTTC. Using reference TRBV7-9 and TRBJ2-1 for the parts outside the CDR3, the full variable domain is DTGVSQNPRHKITKRGQNVTFRCDPISEHNRLYWYRQTLGQGPEFLTYFQNEAQLEKSRLLSDRFSAERPKGSFSTLEIQRTEQGDSAMYLCASSEFGKIRPNEQFFGPGTRLTVL.

In its sample, this clonotype was seen a few times. The chain joins TRBV4-3 to TRBJ2-5; no clear D. The V end was cut by 1 base, the J end by 5 bases, with 8 bases between. The CDR3 extends over 13 amino acids. Germline V lookup: CDR1 LGHNA, CDR2 YSLEER. The CDR3 region has the DNA TGCGCCAGCAGCCAAGGAGACTGGGAGACCCAGTACTTC. It specifies CASSQGDWETQYF.

In its sample, this clonotype was seen a few times. The rearrangement uses TRBV10-2 and TRBJ2-7, with TRBD2 identical over 8 bases. Germline values: CDR1 WSHSY, CDR2 SAAADI. V lost 3 bases, J lost 6 bases, and 7 bases stayed unmatched. CDR3 length equals 14 residues. CDR3 loop: CASSDGTSRSEQYF. The CDR3 DNA follows: TGCGCCAGCAGTGACGGGACTAGTCGAAGCGAGCAGTACTTC.

The table lists this clonotype with a few counts. This chain links TRBV19 with TRBJ2-6; D is unclear. The germline gives CDR1 LNHDA, CDR2 SQIVND (reference sequence). V was cut by 1 base and J by 4 bases, with 2 bases left in between. This CDR3 has 13 amino acids. The CDR3: CASSIAGANVLTF. The CDR3 DNA reads TGTGCCAGTAGTATAGCCGGGGCCAACGTCCTGACTTTC.